This T cell receptor beta chain was sequenced for a study of graft-versus-host responses after intestinal transplantation. Study at large: Transplantation in recipients was multivisceral, liver-intestinal, or isolated intestinal. Anti-thymocyte globulin induction preceded around 3 years of tacrolimus and steroid maintenance in all recipients. Study observations and caveats: Recipient-marrow GvH clones were detected, some having first appeared in ileum or blood.

Of note for this clone: Its antigen is as yet unknown.

The V segment lost 0 bases and the J segment 0 bases; nucleotides outside the gene matches: 7. The CDR3 is 20 amino acids. The germline CDR1 and CDR2 sequences are MGHRA and YSYEKL. Method: immunoSEQ multiplex PCR; TCRdb's copy keeps in-frame clones and lacks some. The repertoire holds over 100,000 clones, with over 85% as singletons. The chain couples TRBV4-1 to TRBJ2-2; 13 bases agree with TRBD2. The TCR sequence derives from a human donor who was the organ donor for an intestinal transplant. Here the sequenced sample was unstimulated CD4+ T cells sorted from spleen or lymph node cells, taken before transplant. Written as DNA, the CDR3 is TGCGCCAGCAGCCAAGAACGTCTACTAGCGGGAGGGGCGAACACCGGGGAGCTGTTTTTT. As protein: CASSQERLLAGGANTGELFF.